This TCR beta chain was profiled in a study of control samples from healthy donors and cancer patients. TCRdb's copy holds only in-frame clones and misses some; the assay was immunoSEQ multiplex PCR. The sample holds over 100,000 clones, around 89% seen once. The germline V and J ends were trimmed by 5 bases and 2 bases, with 12 bases remaining between them. The CDR3 extends over 14 amino acids. Germline CDR1 reads SGHAT; CDR2 reads FQDESV (reference sequence). Sequencing was performed on blood. V gene TRBV11-1 combines with J gene TRBJ2-5; maybe TRBD1 (6 bases). The TCR was taken from a woman in her 50s in good health. Here the CDR3 DNA reads TGTGCCAGCAGCCCGGGACACATACAAGAGACCCAGTACTTC. Translating it yields CASSPGHIQETQYF.